This T cell receptor (beta chain) was retrieved from a study of cytomegalovirus exposure and HLA in healthy donors. Turning to the study itself: Of all 398 donors who were genotyped, under 90% belonged to the Caucasian-associated ancestry cluster.

Regarding the study as a whole: In presence/absence analyses, roughly uniform sequencing depth across donors was assumed.

PCR primers comprised 60 Vbeta and 13 Jbeta primers. TCRdb keeps only in-frame clones here, not all; method: immunoSEQ multiplex PCR. The sample records some 130,000 clones, around 71% being singletons. Points on this clone: Antigen specificity is unknown.

In germline, CDR1 is MNHNY, CDR2 SVGAGI (reference sequence). The length of the CDR3 is 16 residues. The V gene lost 2 bases and the J gene lost 5 bases, with 18 bases spanning the gap. This chain connects TRBV6-6 to TRBJ2-5, with D maybe TRBD1 (6 bases). This clonotype originated in a woman aged 55-70 years in good health and CMV-seropositive. Sequencing was carried out using PBMCs. The CDR3 nucleotides read TGTGCCAGCAGTTACGGGACAACAACCCTGAGGGAGACCCAGTACTTC. Its protein product is CASSYGTTTLRETQYF.